These T cell receptor beta chains were read from a single sample in a study of CD8 T cells in Susac syndrome. TCRdb analysed the immunoSEQ multiplex PCR reads with MiXCR anew, one entry per CDR3 protein. The table shows 150,000 to 200,000 distinct CDR3 sequences, with 95% occurring only once. Sequencing used CD8+ T cells from PBMCs. The receptors come from a human donor with multiple sclerosis. CDR3s include the opening cysteine and the closing phenylalanine or tryptophan. The order of the fields is J gene, D gene, V gene, clone size, CDR3 DNA, CDR3 protein. A D gene is named only where the DNA matches it firmly. Where a row states a size, it is once, few, many or the class of an expanded clone; other rows omit it.

TRBJ2-7 TRBD2 TRBV7-9 . TGTGCCAGCAGCCCCAGTGGGGGGGTGATCTACGAGCAGTACTTC CASSPSGGVIYEQYF
TRBJ2-7 TRBD1 TRBV29-1 . TGCAGCGTTCAGGGGGCGGGTTGGTACGAGCAGTACTTC CSVQGAGWYEQYF
TRBJ2-2 . TRBV20-1 . TGCAGTGCTAGTCCTGGGAGGAACACCGGGGAGCTGTTTTTT CSASPGRNTGELFF
TRBJ2-1 . TRBV12-3/TRBV12-4 . TGTGCCAGCAGTTACGCGGGGGCCAATGAGCAGTTCTTC CASSYAGANEQFF
TRBJ2-3 TRBD2 TRBV3-1 . TGTGCCAGCAGCCAAGAGTGGACTAGCGGGAACTCGGATACGCAGTATTTT CASSQEWTSGNSDTQYF
TRBJ1-1 . TRBV9 . TGTGCCAGCAGCGTAGGGGCTGGGGTGAACACTGAAGCTTTCTTT CASSVGAGVNTEAFF
TRBJ2-7 . TRBV9 . TGTGCCAGCAGCGCCTTGGAGGGGAATACCTACGAGCAGTACTTC CASSALEGNTYEQYF
TRBJ1-2 . TRBV2 . TGTGCCAGCAGTGCCTCGGGGCCCTATGGCTACACCTTC CASSASGPYGYTF
TRBJ2-7 . TRBV7-6 . TGTGCCAGCAGCTTAGCCACCGGGTTCCAATACGAGCAGTACTTC CASSLATGFQYEQYF
TRBJ2-7 . TRBV27 . TGTGCCAGCGGTAACCGGCGGCTTCCGGCGGTGGGCTACGAGCAGTACTTC CASGNRRLPAVGYEQYF
TRBJ2-1 TRBD2 TRBV14 . TGTGCCAGCAGCCAAGTCGAACTAGCGGGGTTCAATGAGCAGTTCTTC CASSQVELAGFNEQFF
TRBJ2-3 . TRBV27 . TGTGCCAGCAGTTTCTTAATATCGGGGCGGCTCGGCACAGATACGCAGTATTTT CASSFLISGRLGTDTQYF
TRBJ2-7 . TRBV7-9 . TGTGCCAGCAGCTCCTCCTCGGACAGCTCCTACGAGCAGTACTTC CASSSSSDSSYEQYF
TRBJ2-1 . TRBV20-1 . TGCAGTGCTAGCGATCTAGTCGGGGGATACAATGAGCAGTTCTTC CSASDLVGGYNEQFF
TRBJ1-6 . TRBV23-1 . TGCGCCAGCAGTCCCAGGGAGAGTTCACCCCTCCACTTT CASSPRESSPLHF
TRBJ2-1 . TRBV20-1 . TGCAGTGCTAGATGGGCATCTTCTCCGGAATTCTACAATGAGCAGTTCTTC CSARWASSPEFYNEQFF
TRBJ2-5 . TRBV11-2 . TGTGCCAGCATGCAGGGGCCTTCGCAGACCCAGTACTTC CASMQGPSQTQYF
TRBJ1-2 . TRBV20-1 . TGCAGTGCTAGGGCCCTTGGGGAGGGGAGGAACTATGGCTACACCTTC CSARALGEGRNYGYTF
TRBJ2-1 TRBD1 TRBV29-1 . TGCAGCGTTGAGACCGGGACAGGCTCCTACAATGAGCAGTTCTTC CSVETGTGSYNEQFF
TRBJ1-1 . TRBV27 . TGTGCCAGCAGTACCTACAAGAACACTGAAGCTTTCTTT CASSTYKNTEAFF
TRBJ2-7 . TRBV15 . TGTGCCACCAGCAGGACTCCAACTTACGAGCAGTACTTC CATSRTPTYEQYF
TRBJ2-1 TRBD2 TRBV27 once TGTGCCAGCAGGCGACTAGCGGACTCCTACAATGAGCAGTTCTTC CASRRLADSYNEQFF
TRBJ2-7 . TRBV20-1 . TGCAGTGCTCCAAGAGGGGCGGGCAAGGAGCAGTACTTC CSAPRGAGKEQYF
TRBJ2-7 . TRBV27 . TGTGCCAGCAGTATCACACAGAGCTACGAGCAGTACTTC CASSITQSYEQYF
TRBJ1-1 . TRBV7-9 . TGTGCCAGCAGCTTAGAGCCCCTTGGCACTGAAGCTTTCTTT CASSLEPLGTEAFF
TRBJ2-2 . TRBV19 . TGTGCCAGTAGTAGACCCGGGGAGCTGTTTTTT CASSRPGELFF
TRBJ1-4 . TRBV29-1 . TGCAGCGGTAGGACATCTCGTCAGTCTGGAGAAAAACTGTTTTTT CSGRTSRQSGEKLFF
TRBJ1-1 TRBD1 TRBV7-9 . TGTGCCAGCAGCCCTCTACAGGGGCTTAACACTGAAGCTTTCTTT CASSPLQGLNTEAFF
TRBJ1-6 TRBD1 TRBV5-1 . TGCGCCAGCAGAGACGACAGGGCGGGTAATTCACCCCTCCACTTT CASRDDRAGNSPLHF